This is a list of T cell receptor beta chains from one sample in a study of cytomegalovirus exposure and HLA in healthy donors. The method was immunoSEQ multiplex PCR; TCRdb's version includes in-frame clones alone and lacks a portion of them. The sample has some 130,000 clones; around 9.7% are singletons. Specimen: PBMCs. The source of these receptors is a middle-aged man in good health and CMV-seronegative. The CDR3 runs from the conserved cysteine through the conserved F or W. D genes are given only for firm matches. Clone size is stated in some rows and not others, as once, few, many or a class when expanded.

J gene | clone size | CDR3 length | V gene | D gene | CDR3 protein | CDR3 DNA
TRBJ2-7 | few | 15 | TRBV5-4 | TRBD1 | CASSPGTGGPYEQYF | TGTGCCAGCAGCCCCGGGACAGGGGGCCCCTACGAGCAGTACTTC
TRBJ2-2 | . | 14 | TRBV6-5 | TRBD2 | CASKREANAGELFF | TGTGCCAGCAAACGGGAGGCGAACGCCGGGGAGCTGTTTTTT
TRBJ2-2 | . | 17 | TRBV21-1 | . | CASSKEEAVNTTGELFF | TGTGCCAGCAGCAAAGAAGAGGCAGTCAACACCACCGGGGAGCTGTTTTTT
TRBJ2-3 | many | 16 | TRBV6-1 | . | CASSEAGSYHTDTQYF | TGTGCCAGCAGTGAAGCTGGGAGCTACCACACAGATACGCAGTATTTT
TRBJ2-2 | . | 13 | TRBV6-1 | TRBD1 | CASRPTGTGELFF | TGTGCCAGCAGGCCGACAGGGACCGGGGAGCTGTTTTTT
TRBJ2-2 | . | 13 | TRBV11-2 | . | CASSLRRDGELFF | TGTGCCAGCAGCTTACGTAGAGACGGGGAGCTGTTTTTT
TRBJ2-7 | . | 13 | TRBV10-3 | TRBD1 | CAISDGTVYEQYF | TGTGCCATCAGTGACGGGACAGTCTACGAGCAGTACTTC
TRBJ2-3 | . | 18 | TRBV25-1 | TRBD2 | CASSVSGLAGGRADTQYF | TGTGCCAGCAGTGTATCGGGGTTAGCGGGGGGGCGGGCAGATACGCAGTATTTT
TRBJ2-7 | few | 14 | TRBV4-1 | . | CASSVGGASYEQYF | TGCGCCAGCAGCGTCGGCGGGGCCTCCTACGAGCAGTACTTC
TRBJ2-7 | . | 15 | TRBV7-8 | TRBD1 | CASSPQGQSSYEQYF | TGTGCCAGCAGCCCACAGGGACAGAGCTCCTACGAGCAGTACTTC
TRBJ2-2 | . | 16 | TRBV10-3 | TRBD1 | CAIRPGTATNTGELFF | TGTGCCATCAGGCCCGGGACAGCAACGAACACCGGGGAGCTGTTTTTT
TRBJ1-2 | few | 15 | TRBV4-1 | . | CASSQVGSVNYGYTF | TGCGCCAGCAGCCAAGTTGGCAGTGTCAACTATGGCTACACCTTC
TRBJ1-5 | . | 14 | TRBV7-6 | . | CAGPRGVGNQPQHF | TGTGCCGGCCCCCGGGGAGTGGGCAATCAGCCCCAGCATTTT
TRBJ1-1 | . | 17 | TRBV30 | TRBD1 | CAWMKYQQTGDATEAFF | TGTGCCTGGATGAAATATCAACAGACAGGGGATGCCACTGAAGCTTTCTTT
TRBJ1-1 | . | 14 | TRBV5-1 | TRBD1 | CASSFTGDGTEAFF | TGCGCCAGCAGCTTTACAGGGGATGGCACTGAAGCTTTCTTT
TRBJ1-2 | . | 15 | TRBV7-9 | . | CASSLQSLDLNGYTF | TGTGCCAGCAGCTTACAATCCCTCGATCTAAATGGCTACACCTTC
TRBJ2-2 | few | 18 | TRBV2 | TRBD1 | CASTVDEGQGAPSGELFF | TGTGCCAGCACCGTAGACGAGGGACAGGGGGCGCCGTCCGGGGAGCTGTTTTTT
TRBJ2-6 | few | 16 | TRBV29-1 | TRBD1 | CSLLPRQGSGANVLTF | TGCAGCCTCCTCCCCCGACAGGGGTCTGGGGCCAACGTCCTGACTTTC
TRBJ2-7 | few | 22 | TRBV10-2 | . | CASSVSREEAMLALSGRLEQYF | TGCGCCAGCAGTGTATCCAGGGAAGAGGCCATGTTAGCTTTGTCGGGTCGGTTGGAGCAGTACTTC
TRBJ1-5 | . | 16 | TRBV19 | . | CASSINLAASNQPQHF | TGTGCCAGTAGTATAAACCTAGCAGCTAGCAATCAGCCCCAGCATTTT
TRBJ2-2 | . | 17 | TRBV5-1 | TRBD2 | CASSPGLAGGLTGELFF | TGCGCCAGCAGCCCGGGACTAGCGGGAGGACTGACCGGGGAGCTGTTTTTT
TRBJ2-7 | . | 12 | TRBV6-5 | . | CASSSPTSEQYF | TGTGCCAGCAGTTCTCCTACGAGCGAGCAGTACTTC
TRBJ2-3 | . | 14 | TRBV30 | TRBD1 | CAWRNRGRTDTQYF | TGTGCCTGGAGAAACAGGGGGAGGACAGATACGCAGTATTTT
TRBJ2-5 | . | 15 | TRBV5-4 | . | CASSPLAREGETQYF | TGTGCCAGCAGCCCGTTGGCGCGGGAAGGAGAGACCCAGTACTTC